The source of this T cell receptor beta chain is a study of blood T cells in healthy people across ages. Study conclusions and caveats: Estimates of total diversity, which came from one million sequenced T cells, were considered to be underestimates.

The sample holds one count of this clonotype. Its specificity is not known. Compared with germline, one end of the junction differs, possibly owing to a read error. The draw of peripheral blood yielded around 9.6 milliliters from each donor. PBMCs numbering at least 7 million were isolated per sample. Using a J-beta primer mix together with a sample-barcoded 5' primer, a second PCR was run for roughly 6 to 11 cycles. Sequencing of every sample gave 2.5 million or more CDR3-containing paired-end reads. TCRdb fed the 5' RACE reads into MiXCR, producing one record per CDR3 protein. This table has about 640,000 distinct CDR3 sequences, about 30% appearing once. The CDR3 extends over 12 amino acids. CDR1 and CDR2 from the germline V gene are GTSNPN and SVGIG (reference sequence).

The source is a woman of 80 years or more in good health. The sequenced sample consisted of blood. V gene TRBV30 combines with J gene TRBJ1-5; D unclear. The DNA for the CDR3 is TGTGCCCGGAGTGCGGGAGTCCAGCCCCAGCATTTT. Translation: CARSAGVQPQHF.